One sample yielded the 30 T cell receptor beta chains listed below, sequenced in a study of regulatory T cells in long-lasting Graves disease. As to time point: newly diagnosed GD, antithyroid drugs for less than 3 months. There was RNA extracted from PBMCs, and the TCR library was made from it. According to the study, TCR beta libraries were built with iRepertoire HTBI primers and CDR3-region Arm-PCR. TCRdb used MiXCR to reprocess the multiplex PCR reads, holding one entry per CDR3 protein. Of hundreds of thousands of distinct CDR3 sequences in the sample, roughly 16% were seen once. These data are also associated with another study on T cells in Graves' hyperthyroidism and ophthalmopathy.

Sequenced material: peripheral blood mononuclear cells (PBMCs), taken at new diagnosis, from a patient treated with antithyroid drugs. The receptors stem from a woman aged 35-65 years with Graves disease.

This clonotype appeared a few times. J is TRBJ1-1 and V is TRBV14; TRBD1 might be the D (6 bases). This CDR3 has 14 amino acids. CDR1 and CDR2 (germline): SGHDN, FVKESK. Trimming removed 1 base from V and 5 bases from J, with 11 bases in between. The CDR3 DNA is TGTGCCAGCAGCCAAGCCAGGGGCAAGACTGAAGCTTTCTTT. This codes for CASSQARGKTEAFF.

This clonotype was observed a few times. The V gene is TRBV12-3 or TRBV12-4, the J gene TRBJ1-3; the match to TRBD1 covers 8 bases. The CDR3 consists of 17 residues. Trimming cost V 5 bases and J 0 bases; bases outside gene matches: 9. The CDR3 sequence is CASSLRQGPISGNTIYF. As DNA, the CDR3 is TGTGCCAGCAGTCTTCGACAGGGGCCCATCTCTGGAAACACCATATATTTT.

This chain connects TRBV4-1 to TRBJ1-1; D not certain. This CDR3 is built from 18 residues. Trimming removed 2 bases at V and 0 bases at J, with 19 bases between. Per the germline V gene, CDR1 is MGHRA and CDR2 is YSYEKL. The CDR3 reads CASSQPTTGFLMNTEAFF. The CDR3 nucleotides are TGCGCCAGCAGCCAACCCACGACGGGCTTTCTCATGAACACTGAAGCTTTCTTT.

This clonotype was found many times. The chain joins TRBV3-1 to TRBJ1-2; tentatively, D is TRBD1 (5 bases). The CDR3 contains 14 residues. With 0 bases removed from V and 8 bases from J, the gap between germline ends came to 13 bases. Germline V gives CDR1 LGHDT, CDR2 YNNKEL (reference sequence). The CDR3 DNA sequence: TGTGCCAGCAGCCAAGAGTCAGGGTTTGACGGCTACACCTTC. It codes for CASSQESGFDGYTF.

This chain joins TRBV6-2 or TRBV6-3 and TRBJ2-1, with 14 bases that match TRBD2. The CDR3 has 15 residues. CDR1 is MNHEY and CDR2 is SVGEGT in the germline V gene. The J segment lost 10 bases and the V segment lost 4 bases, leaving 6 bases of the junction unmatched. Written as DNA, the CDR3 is TGTGCCAGCAGTTTCGGACTAGCGGGGGGAGGAGAGCAGTTCTTC. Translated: CASSFGLAGGGEQFF.

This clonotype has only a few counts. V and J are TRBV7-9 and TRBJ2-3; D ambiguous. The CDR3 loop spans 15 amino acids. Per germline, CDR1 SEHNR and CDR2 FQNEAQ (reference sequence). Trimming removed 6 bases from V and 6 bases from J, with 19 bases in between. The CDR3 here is CASSFYNGFSDTQYF. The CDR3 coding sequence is TGTGCCAGCAGTTTCTATAACGGGTTCTCTGATACGCAGTATTTT.

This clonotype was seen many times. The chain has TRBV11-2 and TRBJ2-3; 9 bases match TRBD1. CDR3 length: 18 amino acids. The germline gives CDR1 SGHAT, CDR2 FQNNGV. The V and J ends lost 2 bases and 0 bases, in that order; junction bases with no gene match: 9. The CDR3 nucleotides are TGTGCCAGCAGCTTACGGCGGACAGGGGTGGTGAGCACAGATACGCAGTATTTT. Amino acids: CASSLRRTGVVSTDTQYF. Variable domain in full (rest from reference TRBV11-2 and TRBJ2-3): EAGVAQSPRYKIIEKRQSVAFWCNPISGHATLYWYQQILGQGPKLLIQFQNNGVVDDSQLPKDRFSAERLKGVDSTLKIQPAKLEDSAVYLCASSLRRTGVVSTDTQYFGPGTRLTVL.

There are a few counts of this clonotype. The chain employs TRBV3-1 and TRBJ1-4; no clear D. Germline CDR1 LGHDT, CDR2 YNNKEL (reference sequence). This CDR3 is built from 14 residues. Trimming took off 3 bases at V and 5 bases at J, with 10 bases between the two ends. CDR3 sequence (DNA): TGTGCCAGCAGCCAGAAAGGTACGAATGAAAAACTGTTTTTT. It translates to CASSQKGTNEKLFF.

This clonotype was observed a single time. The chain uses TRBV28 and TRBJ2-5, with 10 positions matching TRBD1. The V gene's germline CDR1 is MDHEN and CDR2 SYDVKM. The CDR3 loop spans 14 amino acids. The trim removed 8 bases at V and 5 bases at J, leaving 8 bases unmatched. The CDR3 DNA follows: TGTGCCAGCGGTCCGGGACAGGGGACCGAGACCCAGTACTTC. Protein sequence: CASGPGQGTETQYF.

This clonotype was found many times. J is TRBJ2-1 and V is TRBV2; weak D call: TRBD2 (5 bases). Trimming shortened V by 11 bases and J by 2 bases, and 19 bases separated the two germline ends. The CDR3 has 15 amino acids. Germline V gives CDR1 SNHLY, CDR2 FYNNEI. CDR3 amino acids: CASRSRTFAYNEQFF. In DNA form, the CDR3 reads TGTGCCTCTCGTTCCCGGACTTTCGCCTACAATGAGCAGTTCTTC.

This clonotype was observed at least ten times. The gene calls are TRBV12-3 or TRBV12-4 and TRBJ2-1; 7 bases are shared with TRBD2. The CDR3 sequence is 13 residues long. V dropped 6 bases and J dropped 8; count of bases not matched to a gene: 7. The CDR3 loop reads CASRLGGEDEQFF. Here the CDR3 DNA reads TGTGCCAGCAGACTTGGGGGGGAGGATGAGCAGTTCTTC.

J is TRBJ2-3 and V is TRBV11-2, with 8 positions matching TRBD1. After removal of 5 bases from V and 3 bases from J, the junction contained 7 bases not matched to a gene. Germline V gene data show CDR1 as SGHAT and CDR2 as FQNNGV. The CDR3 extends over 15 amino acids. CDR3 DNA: TGTGCCAGCAGCAGACAGGGGATGAGGACAGATACGCAGTATTTT. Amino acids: CASSRQGMRTDTQYF.

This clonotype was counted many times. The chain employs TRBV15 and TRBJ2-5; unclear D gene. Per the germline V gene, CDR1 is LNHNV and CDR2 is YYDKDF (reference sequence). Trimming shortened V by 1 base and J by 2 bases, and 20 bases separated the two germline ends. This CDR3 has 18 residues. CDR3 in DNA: TGTGCCACCAGCAGAGTTTTCCAGGCGGCCGAATTACAAGAGACCCAGTACTTC. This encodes CATSRVFQAAELQETQYF.

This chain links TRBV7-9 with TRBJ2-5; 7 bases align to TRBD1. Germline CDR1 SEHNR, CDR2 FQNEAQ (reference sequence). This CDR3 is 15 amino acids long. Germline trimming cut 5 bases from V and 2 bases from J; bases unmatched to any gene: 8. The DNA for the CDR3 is TGTGCCAGCAGCCGACCGGGGACAGAACAAGAGACCCAGTACTTC. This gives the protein CASSRPGTEQETQYF.

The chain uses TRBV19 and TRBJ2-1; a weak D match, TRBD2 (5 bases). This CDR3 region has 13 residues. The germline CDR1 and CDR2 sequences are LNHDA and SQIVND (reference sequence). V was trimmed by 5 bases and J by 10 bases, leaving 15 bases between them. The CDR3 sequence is CASSPLGEGEQFF. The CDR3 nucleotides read TGTGCCAGTAGTCCTTTAGGTGAGGGAGAGCAGTTCTTC. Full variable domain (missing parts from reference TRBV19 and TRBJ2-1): DGGITQSPKYLFRKEGQNVTLSCEQNLNHDAMYWYRQDPGQGLRLIYYSQIVNDFQKGDIAEGYSVSREKKESFPLTVTSAQKNPTAFYLCASSPLGEGEQFFGPGTRLTVL.

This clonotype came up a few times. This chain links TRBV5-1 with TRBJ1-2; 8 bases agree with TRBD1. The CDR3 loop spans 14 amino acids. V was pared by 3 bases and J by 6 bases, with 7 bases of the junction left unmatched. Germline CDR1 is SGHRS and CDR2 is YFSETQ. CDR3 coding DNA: TGCGCCAGCAGCTCTCTCGAGGACAGGGATGGCTACACCTTC. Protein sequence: CASSSLEDRDGYTF.

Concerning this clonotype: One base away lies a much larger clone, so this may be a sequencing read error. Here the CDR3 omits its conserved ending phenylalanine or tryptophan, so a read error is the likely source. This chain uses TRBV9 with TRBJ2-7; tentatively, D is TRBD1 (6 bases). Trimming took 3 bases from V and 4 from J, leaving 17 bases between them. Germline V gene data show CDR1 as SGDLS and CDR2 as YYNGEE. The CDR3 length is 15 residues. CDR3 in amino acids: CASSASGTPQYEQYL. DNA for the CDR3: TGTGCCAGCAGCGCCTCCGGGACACCTCAATACGAGCAGTACCTC.

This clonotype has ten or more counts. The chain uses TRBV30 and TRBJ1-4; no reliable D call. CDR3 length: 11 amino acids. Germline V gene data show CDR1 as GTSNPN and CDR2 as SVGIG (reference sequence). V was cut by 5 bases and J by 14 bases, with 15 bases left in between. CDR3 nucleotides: TGTGCCTGGGGAACGTCGGGAAACCTGTTTTTT. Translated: CAWGTSGNLFF.

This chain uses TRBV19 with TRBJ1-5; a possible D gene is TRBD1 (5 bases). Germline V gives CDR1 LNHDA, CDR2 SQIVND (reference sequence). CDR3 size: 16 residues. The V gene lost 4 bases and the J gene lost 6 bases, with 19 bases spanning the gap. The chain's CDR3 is CASSTPPRGVGQPQHF. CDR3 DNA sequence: TGTGCCAGTAGTACCCCGCCCCGGGGCGTGGGTCAGCCCCAGCATTTT.

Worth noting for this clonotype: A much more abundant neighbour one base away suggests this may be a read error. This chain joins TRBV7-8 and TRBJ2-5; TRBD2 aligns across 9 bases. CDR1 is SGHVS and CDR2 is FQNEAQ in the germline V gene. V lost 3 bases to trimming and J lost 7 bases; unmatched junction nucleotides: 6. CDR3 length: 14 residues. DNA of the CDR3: TGTGCCAGCAGCTTTCTAGCGGGGAGGGGGACCCAGTACTTC. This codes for CASSFLAGRGTQYF.

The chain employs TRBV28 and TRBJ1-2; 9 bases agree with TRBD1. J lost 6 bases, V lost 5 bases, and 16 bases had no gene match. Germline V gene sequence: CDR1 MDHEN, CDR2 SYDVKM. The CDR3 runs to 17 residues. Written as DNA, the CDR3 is TGTGCCAGCAGTGGAGGGGAGACCGGGACAGGGAGGAATGGCTACACCTTC. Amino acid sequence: CASSGGETGTGRNGYTF.

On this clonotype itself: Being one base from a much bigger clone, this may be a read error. The chain's CDR3 is CASSLIAGGTGTQYF. For the CDR3, the DNA is TGTGCCAGCAGCTTAATAGCGGGGGGGACAGGTACGCAGTATTTT. V is TRBV5-6 and J is TRBJ2-3; 11 positions match TRBD2. This CDR3 has 15 residues. CDR1 is SGHDT and CDR2 is YYEEEE in the germline V gene.

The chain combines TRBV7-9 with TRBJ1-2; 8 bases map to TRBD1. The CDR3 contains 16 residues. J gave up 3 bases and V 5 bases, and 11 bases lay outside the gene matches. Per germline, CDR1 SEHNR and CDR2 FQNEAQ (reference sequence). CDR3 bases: TGTGCCAGCAGCCCGAGACAGGGGCGGAGGGACTATGGCTACACCTTC. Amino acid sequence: CASSPRQGRRDYGYTF.

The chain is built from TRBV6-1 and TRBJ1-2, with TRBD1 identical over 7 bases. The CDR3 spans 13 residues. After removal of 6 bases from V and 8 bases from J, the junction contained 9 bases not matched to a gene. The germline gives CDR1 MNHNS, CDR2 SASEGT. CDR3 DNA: TGTGCCAGCAGCGACAGGGCCAGAGAGGGCTACACCTTC. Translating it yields CASSDRAREGYTF.

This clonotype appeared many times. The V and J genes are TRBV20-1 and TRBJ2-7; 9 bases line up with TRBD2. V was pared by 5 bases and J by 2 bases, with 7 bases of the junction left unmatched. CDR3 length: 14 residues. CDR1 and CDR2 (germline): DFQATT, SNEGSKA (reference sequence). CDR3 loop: CSAAILAGAYEQYF. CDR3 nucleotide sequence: TGCAGTGCTGCTATCTTAGCGGGGGCCTACGAGCAGTACTTC.

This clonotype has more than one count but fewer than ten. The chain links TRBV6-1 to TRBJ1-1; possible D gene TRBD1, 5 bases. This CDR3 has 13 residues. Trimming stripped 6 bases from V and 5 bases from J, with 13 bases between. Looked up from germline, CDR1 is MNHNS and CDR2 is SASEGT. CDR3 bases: TGTGCCAGCAGGCAGGTGGGGGGAACTGAAGCTTTCTTT. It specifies CASRQVGGTEAFF.

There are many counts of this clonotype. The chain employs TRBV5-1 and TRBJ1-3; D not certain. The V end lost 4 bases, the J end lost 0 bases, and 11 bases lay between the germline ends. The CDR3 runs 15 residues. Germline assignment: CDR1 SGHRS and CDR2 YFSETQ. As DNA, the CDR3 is TGCGCCAGCAGCCCGACAACGAGCTCTGGAAACACCATATATTTT. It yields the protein CASSPTTSSGNTIYF.

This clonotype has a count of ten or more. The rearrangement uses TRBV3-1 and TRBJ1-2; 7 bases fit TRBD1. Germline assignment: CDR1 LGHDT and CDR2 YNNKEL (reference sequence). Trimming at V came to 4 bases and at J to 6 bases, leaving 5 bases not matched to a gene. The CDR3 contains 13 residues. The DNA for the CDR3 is TGTGCCAGCAGCCGACACAGGGGTAATGGCTACACCTTC. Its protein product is CASSRHRGNGYTF.

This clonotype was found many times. CDR3: CAWSHGPRETQYF. The CDR3 bases are TGTGCCTGGAGCCACGGCCCTCGGGAGACCCAGTACTTC. The gene calls are TRBV30 and TRBJ2-5, with unresolved D. The length of the CDR3 is 13 residues. Germline lookup yields CDR1 GTSNPN and CDR2 SVGIG (reference sequence). Trimming left V 3 bases short and J 5 bases short, with 13 bases between.

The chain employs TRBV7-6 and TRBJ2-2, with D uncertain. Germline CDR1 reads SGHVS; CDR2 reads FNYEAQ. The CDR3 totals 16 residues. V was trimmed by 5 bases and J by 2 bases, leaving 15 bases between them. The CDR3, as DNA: TGTGCCAGCAGCCCACATAGCCCACAAAACACCGGGGAGCTGTTTTTT. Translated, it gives CASSPHSPQNTGELFF.